This T cell receptor (beta chain) appears in the sequencing data of a study of cytomegalovirus exposure and HLA in healthy donors. Healthy bone marrow donors made up the cohort. The CDR3 is 15 amino acids. The V gene's germline CDR1 is SGHNT and CDR2 YYREEE (reference sequence). With 0 bases removed from V and 1 base from J, the gap between germline ends came to 10 bases. About this clone: Its specificity is not known.

Study-wide points: Researchers reported in a later analysis that common viral pathogens appeared linked to several top clusters.

Primers for the PCR totalled 60 Vbeta and 13 Jbeta. Generated by immunoSEQ multiplex PCR, the TCRdb table keeps only in-frame clones and is missing some. The sample records tens of thousands of clones, 40% to 45% being singletons. This clonotype was sampled from a woman aged 45-65 years in good health and CMV-seronegative. This chain uses TRBV5-4 with TRBJ1-1; D is perhaps TRBD1 (6 bases). The source material was PBMCs. CDR3 nucleotides: TGTGCCAGCAGCTTGGTGGGCAGGGGGAACACTGAAGCTTTCTTT. Translating it yields CASSLVGRGNTEAFF.